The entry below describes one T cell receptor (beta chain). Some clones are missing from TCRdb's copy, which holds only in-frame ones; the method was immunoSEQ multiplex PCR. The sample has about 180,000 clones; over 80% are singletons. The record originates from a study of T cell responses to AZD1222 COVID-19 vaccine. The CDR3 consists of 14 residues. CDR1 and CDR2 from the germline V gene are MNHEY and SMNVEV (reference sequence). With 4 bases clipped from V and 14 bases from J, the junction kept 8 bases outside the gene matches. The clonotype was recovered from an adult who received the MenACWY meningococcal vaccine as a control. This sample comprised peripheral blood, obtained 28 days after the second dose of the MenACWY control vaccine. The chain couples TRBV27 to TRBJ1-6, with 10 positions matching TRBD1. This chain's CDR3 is CASSSRTGGTSLHF. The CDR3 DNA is TGTGCCAGCAGTTCCCGGACAGGGGGTACGTCCCTCCACTTT.